The 27 T cell receptor beta chains reported below all come from one sample, sequenced in a study of PD-1 blockade in classical Hodgkin lymphoma. TCRdb's copy holds only in-frame clones and misses some; the assay was immunoSEQ multiplex PCR. The sample consists of under 70,000 clones, about 91% of them appearing once. Each of the patients experienced relapse following autologous stem cell transplantation, and their brentuximab vedotin exposure differed. The material was peripheral blood mononuclear cells (PBMCs), obtained at baseline. The receptor set was obtained from a human donor with classical Hodgkin lymphoma.

The rearrangement uses TRBV9 and TRBJ2-1; D remains ambiguous. The CDR3 is 17 residues long. CDR1 and CDR2 from the germline V gene are SGDLS and YYNGEE. Trimming left V 4 bases short and J 0 bases short, with 17 bases between. This chain's CDR3 is CASSIRTVPSSYNEQFF. The CDR3 bases are TGTGCCAGCAGCATTCGGACCGTTCCGAGCTCCTACAATGAGCAGTTCTTC. The whole variable domain, filled in from reference TRBV9 and TRBJ2-1, reads DSGVTQTPKHLITATGQRVTLRCSPRSGDLSVYWYQQSLDQGLQFLIQYYNGEERAKGNILERFSAQQFPDLHSELNLSSLELGDSALYFCASSIRTVPSSYNEQFFGPGTRLTVL.

This chain joins TRBV5-6 and TRBJ1-5; D unresolved. V dropped 2 bases and J dropped 4 bases, with 7 bases sitting between them. This CDR3 has 13 residues. CDR1 and CDR2 (germline): SGHDT, YYEEEE. The CDR3 spells CASSFSPNQPQHF. In DNA form, the CDR3 reads TGTGCCAGCAGCTTCTCGCCTAATCAGCCCCAGCATTTT.

The chain couples TRBV7-9 to TRBJ2-2, with a weak D call TRBD1 (6 bases). V was pared by 5 bases and J by 3 bases, with 13 bases between. Germline CDR1 reads SEHNR; CDR2 reads FQNEAQ (reference sequence). The CDR3 consists of 15 residues. The CDR3 here is CASSPGTPYTGELFF. Here the CDR3 DNA reads TGTGCCAGCAGCCCCGGGACACCATACACCGGGGAGCTGTTTTTT. Together with reference TRBV7-9 and TRBJ2-2, the CDR3 gives the full variable domain: DTGVSQNPRHKITKRGQNVTFRCDPISEHNRLYWYRQTLGQGPEFLTYFQNEAQLEKSRLLSDRFSAERPKGSFSTLEIQRTEQGDSAMYLCASSPGTPYTGELFFGEGSRLTVL.

The chain recombines TRBV6-5 with TRBJ2-7, with D possibly TRBD1 on 6 matching bases. This CDR3 is 15 amino acids long. Between the trimmed V and J ends, which lost 5 bases and 0 bases, there was a span of 14 bases. CDR1 is MNHEY, CDR2 SVGAGI, per germline. The DNA for the CDR3 is TGTGCCAGCAGTGGACAGTTACTCAACTCCTACGAGCAGTACTTC. This gives the protein CASSGQLLNSYEQYF.

The rearrangement joins TRBV11-3 to TRBJ2-2, with 7 bases identical to TRBD2. Trimming took 5 bases from V and 1 from J; bases not matched to a gene: 10. The CDR3 contains 17 residues. Germline values: CDR1 SGHNT, CDR2 YENEEA. The CDR3 is CASSTGTTALNTGELFF. DNA of the CDR3: TGTGCCAGCAGCACCGGGACTACGGCTTTGAACACCGGGGAGCTGTTTTTT.

The V call is TRBV11-2, the J call TRBJ2-5; a weak D match, TRBD2 (6 bases). Germline CDR1 and CDR2: SGHAT and FQNNGV. The CDR3 is made up of 14 amino acids. Trimming left V 6 bases short and J 5 bases short, with 16 bases between. The CDR3 DNA sequence: TGTGCCAGCAGGAGGAGGGTCGGGTTGGAGACCCAGTACTTC. This sequence encodes CASRRRVGLETQYF.

V and J are TRBV5-1 and TRBJ2-7; D might be TRBD1 (6 bases). Deletions cut 0 bases from V and 5 bases from J, with 18 bases between. There are 16 residues in the CDR3. The germline CDR1 and CDR2 sequences are SGHRS and YFSETQ. The CDR3, as DNA: TGCGCCAGCAGCTTGGTTATCAGGGGCGGCCTGGACGAGCAGTACTTC. It encodes CASSLVIRGGLDEQYF. The variable domain in full, completed from reference TRBV5-1 and TRBJ2-7, reads KAGVTQTPRYLIKTRGQQVTLSCSPISGHRSVSWYQQTPGQGLQFLFEYFSETQRNKGNFPGRFSGRQFSNSRSEMNVSTLELGDSALYLCASSLVIRGGLDEQYFGPGTRLTVT.

The genes are TRBV5-5 and TRBJ1-1; D is uncertain. Germline-derived CDR1 and CDR2 are SGHKS and YYEKEE (reference sequence). The V gene lost 4 bases and the J gene lost 1 base, with 8 bases spanning the gap. The CDR3 loop spans 13 amino acids. CDR3 region: CASSQLGNTEAFF. The CDR3 DNA reads as TGTGCCAGCAGCCAACTGGGGAACACTGAAGCTTTCTTT.

The rearrangement links TRBV6-1 to TRBJ2-7; 9 bases are a match to TRBD1. The CDR3 loop spans 15 amino acids. Germline-derived CDR1 and CDR2 are MNHNS and SASEGT. V lost 6 bases, J lost 4 bases, and 10 bases stayed unmatched. The CDR3 protein is CASRPGTGTEYEQYF. In nucleotides, the CDR3 is TGTGCCAGCAGGCCCGGGACAGGGACTGAATACGAGCAGTACTTC.

The V and J genes are TRBV5-4 and TRBJ1-1; 9 bases match TRBD1. The ends lost 4 bases at V and 3 bases at J; junction bases unmatched: 4. The CDR3 sequence is 14 residues long. Germline V gene sequence: CDR1 SGHNT, CDR2 YYREEE (reference sequence). Written as DNA, the CDR3 is TGTGCCAGCAGCGGCCGGACAGGGGACACTGAAGCTTTCTTT. Residues: CASSGRTGDTEAFF.

The chain carries TRBV5-4 and TRBJ1-2; D not resolved. CDR1 SGHNT and CDR2 YYREEE come from the germline V gene (reference sequence). The ends were cut back, 5 bases at V and 4 bases at J, with 12 bases in the middle. The CDR3 is 13 amino acids. CDR3 DNA sequence: TGTGCCAGCAGGAATACGACGGTCTATGGCTACACCTTC. Translating gives CASRNTTVYGYTF.

J is TRBJ1-6 and V is TRBV7-9; weak D call: TRBD1 (5 bases). The CDR3 runs 15 residues. V lost 5 bases and J lost 10, with 18 bases in between. The germline CDR1 and CDR2 sequences are SEHNR and FQNEAQ (reference sequence). CDR3 amino acids: CASSPLQGGWSPLHF. The CDR3 DNA follows: TGTGCCAGCAGCCCCCTGCAGGGAGGCTGGTCACCCCTCCACTTT.

The V call is TRBV5-1, the J call TRBJ2-2; possibly TRBD1 or TRBD2 for D (5 bases each). Looked up from germline, CDR1 is SGHRS and CDR2 is YFSETQ. V was cut by 4 bases and J by 0 bases, with 10 bases left in between. The CDR3 runs to 15 residues. The chain's CDR3 is CASSLRDANTGELFF. Here the CDR3 DNA reads TGCGCCAGCAGCCTCCGGGACGCGAACACCGGGGAGCTGTTTTTT.

The rearrangement uses TRBV10-3 and TRBJ1-5; 7 bases line up with TRBD1. V shed 0 bases and J 6 bases; nucleotides not matched to a gene: 2. CDR3 length: 14 amino acids. Per germline, CDR1 ENHRY and CDR2 SYGVKD. This CDR3 is CAISESGQVQPQHF. Here the CDR3 DNA reads TGTGCCATCAGTGAGTCAGGACAGGTTCAGCCCCAGCATTTT.

The chain joins TRBV19 to TRBJ1-1; tentatively, D is TRBD1 (5 bases). The CDR3 is 14 residues long. With 5 bases removed from V and 1 base from J, the gap between germline ends came to 11 bases. Germline lookup yields CDR1 LNHDA and CDR2 SQIVND (reference sequence). The CDR3 DNA follows: TGTGCCAGTAGTCTCCGGGGCGCGAACACTGAAGCTTTCTTT. It yields the protein CASSLRGANTEAFF.

This chain joins TRBV6-4 and TRBJ2-3, with D possibly being TRBD2 (5 bases). The V end was cut by 0 bases, the J end by 3 bases, with 16 bases between. CDR3 size: 17 residues. The germline V gene has CDR1 MRHNA and CDR2 SNTAGT. This CDR3 is CASSDSIAGVGTDTQYF. The CDR3 bases are TGTGCCAGCAGTGACTCGATCGCCGGGGTAGGGACAGATACGCAGTATTTT.

The CDR3 protein is CASSVAFDRDNEQFF. The DNA of the CDR3 is TGTGCCAGCAGCGTAGCGTTTGACAGGGACAATGAGCAGTTCTTC. The genes are TRBV9 and TRBJ2-1; TRBD1 matches 7 bases. The V segment lost 0 bases and the J segment 5 bases; nucleotides outside the gene matches: 5. Looked up from germline, CDR1 is SGDLS and CDR2 is YYNGEE. The CDR3 extends over 15 amino acids.

The count of this clone is one. V usage is TRBV12-5 and J usage is TRBJ2-7; 8 bases are a match to TRBD1. CDR1 LGHNT and CDR2 FRNRAP come from the germline V gene. The V gene end was trimmed by 2 bases and the J gene end by 0 bases; junction bases not matched to a gene: 12. The CDR3 length is 18 residues. DNA for the CDR3: TGTGCTAGTGGTTTGAAAATAGCAGGGGGCAACCCCTCCTACGAGCAGTACTTC. This gives the protein CASGLKIAGGNPSYEQYF.

This clone was recorded a few times. The CDR3 DNA follows: TGTGCAAGCCATGGGCAGTTTTTTTATCAGAGAACCACGAACACCGGGGAGCTGTTTTTT. Translating it yields CASHGQFFYQRTTNTGELFF. This sequence joins TRBV12-2 and TRBJ2-2; the D call TRBD1 from the table was never checked on the DNA. TRBV12-2 is a listed pseudogene. This CDR3 region has 20 residues.

The chain links TRBV18 to TRBJ2-3; D unclear. This CDR3 is built from 12 residues. Germline V gives CDR1 KGHSH, CDR2 LQKENI. The V gene lost 1 base and the J gene lost 3 bases, with 2 bases spanning the gap. CDR3 amino acids: CASSPQTDTQYF. DNA for the CDR3: TGTGCCAGCTCACCACAGACAGATACGCAGTATTTT.

The rearrangement joins TRBV7-9 to TRBJ1-1; a weak D match, TRBD1 (5 bases). Trimming shortened V by 1 base and J by 9 bases, and 15 bases separated the two germline ends. The CDR3 spans 14 residues. The germline V gene has CDR1 SEHNR and CDR2 FQNEAQ (reference sequence). The chain's CDR3 is CASSLGRERGQAFF. CDR3 DNA sequence: TGTGCCAGCAGCTTAGGGAGGGAGAGGGGACAAGCTTTCTTT.

J is TRBJ1-5 and V is TRBV5-4; D call uncertain. Germline V gene sequence: CDR1 SGHNT, CDR2 YYREEE (reference sequence). Trimming stripped 0 bases from V and 7 bases from J, with 5 bases between. The CDR3 consists of 12 residues. The DNA for the CDR3 is TGTGCCAGCAGCTTGGATGGACAGCCCCAGCATTTT. It specifies CASSLDGQPQHF.

The chain uses TRBV5-1 and TRBJ2-3; D gene uncertain. CDR3 length: 15 residues. The germline CDR1 and CDR2 sequences are SGHRS and YFSETQ. The V end was cut by 2 bases, the J end by 1 base, with 11 bases between. The DNA for the CDR3 is TGCGCCAGCAGCTTAAGGCAATTGGGCACAGATACGCAGTATTTT. It translates to CASSLRQLGTDTQYF.

The V call is TRBV9, the J call TRBJ1-1; maybe TRBD1 (6 bases). The length of the CDR3 is 13 residues. The V gene's germline CDR1 is SGDLS and CDR2 YYNGEE. V was cut by 4 bases and J by 1 base, with 8 bases left in between. The DNA for the CDR3 is TGTGCCAGCAGCAGGGGACAGAACACTGAAGCTTTCTTT. Its protein is CASSRGQNTEAFF.

V usage is TRBV5-1 and J usage is TRBJ2-2; TRBD1 aligns across 9 bases. Germline V gene sequence: CDR1 SGHRS, CDR2 YFSETQ. There are 16 residues in the CDR3. The trim removed 4 bases at V and 2 bases at J, leaving 6 bases unmatched. The CDR3 sequence: CASSMATGGNTGELFF. The CDR3, as DNA: TGCGCCAGCAGCATGGCCACAGGGGGCAACACCGGGGAGCTGTTTTTT.

This chain links TRBV6-6 with TRBJ1-5; D is perhaps TRBD1 (5 bases). The CDR3 has 14 residues. The germline V gene has CDR1 MNHNY and CDR2 SVGAGI (reference sequence). V lost 5 bases, J lost 6 bases, and 14 bases lay in between. The CDR3 is CASSQRGLGQPQHF. The CDR3 coding sequence is TGTGCCAGCAGTCAACGGGGACTGGGTCAGCCCCAGCATTTT.

The chain recombines TRBV18 with TRBJ2-4, with 9 bases identical to TRBD1. The V gene end was trimmed by 4 bases and the J gene end by 2 bases; junction bases not matched to a gene: 12. Germline V gene sequence: CDR1 KGHSH, CDR2 LQKENI. CDR3 length: 18 amino acids. CDR3 nucleotide sequence: TGTGCCAGCTCACTGGGACAGGGAATGGCTATGTCCAAAAACATTCAGTACTTC. As protein: CASSLGQGMAMSKNIQYF.